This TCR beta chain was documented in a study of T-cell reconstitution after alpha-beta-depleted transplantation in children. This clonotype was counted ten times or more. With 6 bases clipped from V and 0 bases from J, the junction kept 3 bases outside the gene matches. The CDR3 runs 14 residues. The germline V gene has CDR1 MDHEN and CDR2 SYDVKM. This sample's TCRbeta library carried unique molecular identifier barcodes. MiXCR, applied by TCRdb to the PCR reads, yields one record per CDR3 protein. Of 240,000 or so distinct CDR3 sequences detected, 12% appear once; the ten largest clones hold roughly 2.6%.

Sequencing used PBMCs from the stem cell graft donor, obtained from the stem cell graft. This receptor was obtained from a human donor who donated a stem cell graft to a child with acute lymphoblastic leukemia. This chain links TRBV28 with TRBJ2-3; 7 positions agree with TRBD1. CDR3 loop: CASSRQGSTDTQYF. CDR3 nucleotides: TGTGCCAGCAGCCGACAGGGCAGCACAGATACGCAGTATTTT.